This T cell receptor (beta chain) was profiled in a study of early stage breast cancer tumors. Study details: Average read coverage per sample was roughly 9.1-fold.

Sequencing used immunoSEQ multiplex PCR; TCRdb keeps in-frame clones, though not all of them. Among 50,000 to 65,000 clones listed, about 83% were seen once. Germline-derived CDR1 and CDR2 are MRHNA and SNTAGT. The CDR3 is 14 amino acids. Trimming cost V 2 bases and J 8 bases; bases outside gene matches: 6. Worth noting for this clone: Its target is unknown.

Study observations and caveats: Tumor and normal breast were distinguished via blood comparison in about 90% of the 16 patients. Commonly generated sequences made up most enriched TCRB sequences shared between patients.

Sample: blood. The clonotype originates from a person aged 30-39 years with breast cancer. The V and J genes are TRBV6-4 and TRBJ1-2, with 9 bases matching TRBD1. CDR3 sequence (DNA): TGTGCCAGCAGTGACCAACAGGGGGCGCGGGGCTACACCTTC. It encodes CASSDQQGARGYTF.